The present T cell receptor beta chain was sequenced within a study of blood T cells in healthy people across ages. Study findings and constraints: What prevented conclusive comparison of naive and antigen-experienced cells was that PBMCs were unsorted.

Peripheral blood was drawn, ten milliliters per donor. Isolation per sample recovered at least 7 million PBMCs. A second about 7 to 12 cycle PCR used barcoded and J-beta primers. From the 5' RACE reads, TCRdb called clonotypes with MiXCR, one entry per CDR3 protein. The sample has 780,000 or so distinct CDR3 sequences, around 25% seen once; the top ten hold approximately 3.7%. This CDR3 is 17 amino acids long. Germline CDR1 SGHRS, CDR2 YFSETQ. The V and J ends lost 0 bases and 6 bases respectively, with 21 bases between them. This clonotype has a handful of counts. Antigen specificity is unknown. These data were likewise used in another study, on T cells of mothers and their children.

The origin of this receptor is a boy younger than 18 in good health. Input material: blood. The chain has TRBV5-1 and TRBJ1-1, with D possibly matching TRBD1 (5 bases). CDR3 in DNA: TGCGCCAGCAGCTTGGGGGTACAGGCGGTTGGGAGAGCTGAAGCTTTCTTT. It specifies CASSLGVQAVGRAEAFF. The variable domain in full, completed from reference TRBV5-1 and TRBJ1-1, reads KAGVTQTPRYLIKTRGQQVTLSCSPISGHRSVSWYQQTPGQGLQFLFEYFSETQRNKGNFPGRFSGRQFSNSRSEMNVSTLELGDSALYLCASSLGVQAVGRAEAFFGQGTRLTVV.